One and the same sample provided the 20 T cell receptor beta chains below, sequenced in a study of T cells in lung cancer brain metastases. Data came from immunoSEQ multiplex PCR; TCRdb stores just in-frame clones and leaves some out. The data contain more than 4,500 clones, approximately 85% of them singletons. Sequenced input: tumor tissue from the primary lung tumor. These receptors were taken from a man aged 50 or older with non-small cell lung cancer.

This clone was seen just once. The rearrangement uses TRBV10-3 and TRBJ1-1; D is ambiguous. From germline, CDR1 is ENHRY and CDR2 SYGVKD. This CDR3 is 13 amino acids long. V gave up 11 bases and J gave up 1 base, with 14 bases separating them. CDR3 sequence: CAAADGENTEAFF. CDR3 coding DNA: TGTGCCGCCGCGGACGGGGAGAACACTGAAGCTTTCTTT.

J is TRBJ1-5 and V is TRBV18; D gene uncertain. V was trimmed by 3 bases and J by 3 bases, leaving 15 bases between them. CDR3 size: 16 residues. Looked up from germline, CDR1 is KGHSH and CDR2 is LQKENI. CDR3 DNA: TGTGCCAGCTCACCCTCTCGGGCCGCACTCAATCAGCCCCAGCATTTT. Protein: CASSPSRAALNQPQHF. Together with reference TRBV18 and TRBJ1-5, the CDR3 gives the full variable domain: NAGVMQNPRHLVRRRGQEARLRCSPMKGHSHVYWYRQLPEEGLKFMVYLQKENIIDESGMPKERFSAEFPKEGPSILRIQQVVRGDSAAYFCASSPSRAALNQPQHFGDGTRLSIL.

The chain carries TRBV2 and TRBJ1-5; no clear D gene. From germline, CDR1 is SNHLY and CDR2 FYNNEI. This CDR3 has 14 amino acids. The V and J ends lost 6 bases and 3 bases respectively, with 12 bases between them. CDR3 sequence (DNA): TGTGCCAGCAGGGGGATAGGCTTCAATCAGCCCCAGCATTTT. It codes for CASRGIGFNQPQHF.

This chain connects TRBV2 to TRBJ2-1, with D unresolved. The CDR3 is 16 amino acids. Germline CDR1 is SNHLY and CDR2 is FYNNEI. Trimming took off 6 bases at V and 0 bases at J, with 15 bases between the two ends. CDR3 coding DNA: TGTGCCAGCAGGGCCCGGGTCGCTAGCTCCTACAATGAGCAGTTCTTC. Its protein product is CASRARVASSYNEQFF.

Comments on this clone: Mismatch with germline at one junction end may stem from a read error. The DNA of the CDR3 is TGTGCCAACAGCTTAGACTTCCTTCAATCGAATGGCTACACCTTC. This encodes CANSLDFLQSNGYTF. The V gene is TRBV7-2, the J gene TRBJ1-2; D not resolved. CDR1 SGHTA and CDR2 FQGNSA come from the germline V gene. The CDR3 has 15 residues.

The CDR3 bases are TGTGCCAGTAGCTCAACCTCCCTTGGGCAGGGGAACGGCTACACCTTC. Its translation is CASSSTSLGQGNGYTF. J is TRBJ1-2 and V is TRBV19; D may be TRBD1 (6 bases). Germline CDR1 is LNHDA and CDR2 is SQIVND (reference sequence). Trimming cost V 6 bases and J 8 bases, with 25 bases left between them. CDR3 length equals 16 residues.

In DNA form, the CDR3 reads TGTGCCAGCAGCCCCCTAGCGTCCACAGATACGCAGTATTTT. This encodes CASSPLASTDTQYF. The chain links TRBV7-9 to TRBJ2-3; perhaps TRBD2 as D (6 bases). There are 14 residues in the CDR3. Germline CDR1 is SEHNR and CDR2 is FQNEAQ (reference sequence). V was pared by 5 bases and J by 2 bases, with 11 bases between.

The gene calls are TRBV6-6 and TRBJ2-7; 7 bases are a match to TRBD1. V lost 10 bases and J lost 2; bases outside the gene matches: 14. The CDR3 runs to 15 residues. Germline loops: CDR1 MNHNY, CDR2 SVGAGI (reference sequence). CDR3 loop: CANSPTGTVTYEQYF. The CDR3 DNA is TGTGCCAACAGCCCCACCGGGACAGTAACCTACGAGCAGTACTTC.

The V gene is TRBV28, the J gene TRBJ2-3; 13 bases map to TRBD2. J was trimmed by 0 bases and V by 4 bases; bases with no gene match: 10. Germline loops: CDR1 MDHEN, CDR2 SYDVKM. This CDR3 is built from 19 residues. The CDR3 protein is CASSSAGTSGMTSTDTQYF. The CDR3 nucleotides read TGTGCCAGCAGTTCTGCCGGGACTAGCGGGATGACTAGCACAGATACGCAGTATTTT.

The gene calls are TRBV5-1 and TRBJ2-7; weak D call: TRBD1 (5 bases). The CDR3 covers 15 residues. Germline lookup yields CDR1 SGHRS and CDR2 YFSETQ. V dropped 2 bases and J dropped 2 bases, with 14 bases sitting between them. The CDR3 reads CASSLTGRFAYEQYF. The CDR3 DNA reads TGCGCCAGCAGCTTAACAGGAAGATTCGCCTACGAGCAGTACTTC.

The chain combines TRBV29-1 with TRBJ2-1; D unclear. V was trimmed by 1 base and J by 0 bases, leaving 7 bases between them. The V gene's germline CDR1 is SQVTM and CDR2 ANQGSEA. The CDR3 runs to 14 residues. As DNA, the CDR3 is TGCAGCGTTGAAGGCCCAGACTCCTACAATGAGCAGTTCTTC. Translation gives CSVEGPDSYNEQFF.

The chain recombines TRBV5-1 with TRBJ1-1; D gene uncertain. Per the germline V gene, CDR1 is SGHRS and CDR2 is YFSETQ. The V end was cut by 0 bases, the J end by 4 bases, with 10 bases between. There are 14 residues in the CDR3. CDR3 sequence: CASSLEVWGTEAFF. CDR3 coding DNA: TGCGCCAGCAGCTTGGAGGTCTGGGGCACTGAAGCTTTCTTT.

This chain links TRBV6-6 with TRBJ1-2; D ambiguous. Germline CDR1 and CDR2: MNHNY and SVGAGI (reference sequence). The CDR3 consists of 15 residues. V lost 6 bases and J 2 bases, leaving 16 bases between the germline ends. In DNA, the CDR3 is TGTGCCAGCAGCCGCAAGGGTCAGGTCAACTATGGCTACACCTTC. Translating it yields CASSRKGQVNYGYTF.

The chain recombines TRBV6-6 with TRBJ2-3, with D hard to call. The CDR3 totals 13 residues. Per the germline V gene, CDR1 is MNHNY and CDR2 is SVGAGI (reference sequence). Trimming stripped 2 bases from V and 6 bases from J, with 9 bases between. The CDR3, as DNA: TGTGCCAGCAGTTACCCCCGTAGGGATACGCAGTATTTT. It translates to CASSYPRRDTQYF.

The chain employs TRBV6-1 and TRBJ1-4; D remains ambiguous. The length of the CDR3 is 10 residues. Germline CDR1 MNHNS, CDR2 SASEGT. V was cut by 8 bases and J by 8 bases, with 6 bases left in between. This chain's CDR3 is CASEDEKLFF. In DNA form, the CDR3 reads TGTGCCAGCGAGGACGAAAAACTGTTTTTT.

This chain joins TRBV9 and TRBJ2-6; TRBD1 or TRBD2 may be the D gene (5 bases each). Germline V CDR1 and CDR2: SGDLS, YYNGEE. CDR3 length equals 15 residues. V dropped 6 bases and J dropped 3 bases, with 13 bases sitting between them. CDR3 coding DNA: TGTGCCAGCACCGCCGGGGCGCTTGGGGCCAACGTCCTGACTTTC. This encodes CASTAGALGANVLTF.

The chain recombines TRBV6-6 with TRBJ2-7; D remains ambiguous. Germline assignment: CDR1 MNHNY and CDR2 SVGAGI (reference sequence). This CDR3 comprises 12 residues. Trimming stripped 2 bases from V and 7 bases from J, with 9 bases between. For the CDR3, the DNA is TGTGCCAGCAGTTACCTGATGGGTGAGCAGTACTTC. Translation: CASSYLMGEQYF.

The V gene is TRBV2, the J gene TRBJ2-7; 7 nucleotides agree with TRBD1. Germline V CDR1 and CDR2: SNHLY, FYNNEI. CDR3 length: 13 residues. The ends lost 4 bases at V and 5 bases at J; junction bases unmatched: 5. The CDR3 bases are TGTGCCAGCAGTGTAACAGGGGTCGACGAGCAGTACTTC. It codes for CASSVTGVDEQYF.

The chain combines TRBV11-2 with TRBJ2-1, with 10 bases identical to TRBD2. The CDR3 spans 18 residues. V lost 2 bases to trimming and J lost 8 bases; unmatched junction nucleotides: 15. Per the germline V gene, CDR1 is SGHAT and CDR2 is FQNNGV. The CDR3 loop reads CASSLKREGQHGPDEQFF. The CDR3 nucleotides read TGTGCCAGCAGCTTAAAGCGGGAGGGCCAGCATGGACCCGATGAGCAGTTCTTC.

The CDR3 loop is CASSQSEGGWGRETQYF. In nucleotides, the CDR3 is TGTGCCAGCAGCCAGTCGGAGGGAGGCTGGGGCCGGGAGACCCAGTACTTC. The chain uses TRBV11-2 and TRBJ2-5, with a weak D call TRBD2 (6 bases). Trimming removed 5 bases at V and 5 bases at J, with 24 bases between. Germline assignment: CDR1 SGHAT and CDR2 FQNNGV. The CDR3 has 17 residues.